One sample yielded the 32 T cell receptor beta chains listed below, sequenced in a study of T cell repertoires in cytomegalovirus infection. Via MiXCR, TCRdb re-called the reads, giving one row per CDR3 protein. Among around 120,000 distinct CDR3 sequences listed, roughly 9% were seen once. The sequencing input was PBMCs. These receptors all come from a human donor in good health (CMV status not recorded). Some clones in this sample may be carry-over from other donors' samples.

This clonotype was observed a handful of times. This chain joins TRBV5-1 and TRBJ2-2; D is uncertain. Trimming stripped 2 bases from V and 4 bases from J, with 12 bases between. The CDR3 length is 15 residues. CDR1 is SGHRS and CDR2 is YFSETQ in the germline V gene. CDR3 nucleotides: TGCGCCAGCAGCTTAAGCGAGAGGCGCACCGGGGAGCTGTTTTTT. This encodes CASSLSERRTGELFF.

Turning to this clonotype: Possible read error: a much larger clone is one base away. The chain recombines TRBV12-3 or TRBV12-4 with TRBJ2-5; D is unresolved. The CDR3 consists of 10 residues. CDR3 coding DNA: TGTGCCAGCAGTCAAGAGGCCCAGTACTTC. This sequence encodes CASSQEAQYF.

V is TRBV6-6 and J is TRBJ2-7; D is unclear. In germline, CDR1 is MNHNY, CDR2 SVGAGI (reference sequence). V was trimmed by 4 bases and J by 4 bases, leaving 8 bases between them. The CDR3 extends over 12 amino acids. CDR3 amino acids: CASSSDLYEQYF. In nucleotides, the CDR3 is TGTGCCAGCAGTTCCGATCTTTACGAGCAGTACTTC.

In its sample, this clonotype was seen many times. The chain combines TRBV20-1 with TRBJ2-3, with D possibly TRBD2 on 6 matching bases. Deletions cut 2 bases from V and 1 base from J, with 13 bases between. In germline, CDR1 is DFQATT, CDR2 SNEGSKA (reference sequence). CDR3 length: 15 amino acids. Here the CDR3 DNA reads TGCAGTGCTAGAATGGGGCGGGGACGCACAGATACGCAGTATTTT. Translating gives CSARMGRGRTDTQYF.

This clonotype was observed many times. The chain uses TRBV6-1 and TRBJ1-5; D is perhaps TRBD1 (5 bases). Trimming stripped 10 bases from V and 5 bases from J, with 21 bases between. The germline CDR1 and CDR2 sequences are MNHNS and SASEGT. CDR3 length: 15 residues. The CDR3 protein is CATTQRGGSDQPQHF. CDR3 sequence (DNA): TGTGCCACCACCCAAAGGGGTGGTTCGGATCAGCCCCAGCATTTT.

The genes are TRBV12-3 or TRBV12-4 and TRBJ2-1; 10 bases are shared with TRBD1. Trimming took 8 bases from V and 8 from J; bases not matched to a gene: 9. This CDR3 is 14 amino acids long. In DNA, the CDR3 is TGTGCCAGCGGCCGACAGGGGGCAGGGGATGAGCAGTTCTTC. Protein sequence: CASGRQGAGDEQFF.

There are many counts of this clonotype. The genes are TRBV20-1 and TRBJ1-4, with D possibly being TRBD1 (6 bases). The germline gives CDR1 DFQATT, CDR2 SNEGSKA (reference sequence). CDR3 length: 14 residues. V was trimmed by 3 bases and J by 0 bases, leaving 8 bases between them. CDR3 loop: CSARDSTTNEKLFF. The CDR3 region has the DNA TGCAGTGCTAGGGACAGTACAACTAATGAAAAACTGTTTTTT.

This chain joins TRBV29-1 and TRBJ1-1; D ambiguous. The germline V gene encodes CDR1 SQVTM and CDR2 ANQGSEA. Deletions cut 7 bases from V and 0 bases from J, with 9 bases between. This CDR3 is built from 12 residues. The CDR3 DNA sequence: TGCAGCGGTCAACTTGTGAACACTGAAGCTTTCTTT. It codes for CSGQLVNTEAFF.

This clonotype was counted at least ten times. The chain combines TRBV5-4 with TRBJ1-1; D remains unclear. Looked up from germline, CDR1 is SGHNT and CDR2 is YYREEE (reference sequence). The CDR3 spans 11 residues. The ends were cut back, 4 bases at V and 6 bases at J, with 7 bases in the middle. CDR3 sequence (DNA): TGTGCCAGCAGCCTCGGATCTGAAGCTTTCTTT. Amino acids: CASSLGSEAFF. Full variable domain (remainder filled in from reference TRBV5-4 and TRBJ1-1): ETGVTQSPTHLIKTRGQQVTLRCSSQSGHNTVSWYQQALGQGPQFIFQYYREEENGRGNFPPRFSGLQFPNYSSELNVNALELDDSALYLCASSLGSEAFFGQGTRLTVV.

This clonotype was seen repeatedly, ten times or more. The gene calls are TRBV12-3 or TRBV12-4 and TRBJ1-5; D is possibly TRBD1 (5 bases). The CDR3 loop spans 15 amino acids. With 2 bases removed from V and 2 bases from J, the gap between germline ends came to 10 bases. The CDR3 is CASSLRGIGNQPQHF. CDR3 in DNA: TGTGCCAGCAGTTTACGGGGGATCGGCAATCAGCCCCAGCATTTT.

This clonotype was seen at least ten times. The V and J genes are TRBV28 and TRBJ2-7; TRBD1 agrees at 8 bases. Germline trimming cut 5 bases from V and 4 bases from J; bases unmatched to any gene: 10. Germline V gene lookup returns CDR1 MDHEN and CDR2 SYDVKM. CDR3 size: 15 residues. The CDR3 DNA reads as TGTGCCAGCAGTCCGGGGACAGGCCGTTTTTACGAGCAGTACTTC. Protein product: CASSPGTGRFYEQYF.

The sample holds many counts of this clonotype. The rearrangement uses TRBV5-1 and TRBJ1-1; possible D gene TRBD1, 5 bases. Germline V CDR1 and CDR2: SGHRS, YFSETQ. V lost 4 bases and J lost 7, with 17 bases in between. The CDR3 loop spans 14 amino acids. Written as DNA, the CDR3 is TGCGCCAGCAGCCCAAATACAGGAGGTAGTGAAGCTTTCTTT. Its protein is CASSPNTGGSEAFF.

The chain links TRBV28 to TRBJ2-3, with D perhaps matching TRBD2 (5 bases). The V end was cut by 3 bases, the J end by 5 bases, with 18 bases between. The CDR3 consists of 16 residues. CDR1 MDHEN and CDR2 SYDVKM come from the germline V gene. The CDR3 DNA sequence: TGTGCCAGCAGTTTTTCGGAGCCCGGAGGCATAGATACGCAGTATTTT. Its protein product is CASSFSEPGGIDTQYF.

In its sample, this clonotype was seen many times. The chain is built from TRBV5-1 and TRBJ2-2, with TRBD2 matching over 11 bases. The CDR3 is 20 amino acids. J gave up 1 base and V 1 base, and 12 bases lay outside the gene matches. Germline CDR1 and CDR2: SGHRS and YFSETQ. CDR3 amino acids: CASSLTKGLAEILNTGELFF. The DNA of the CDR3 is TGCGCCAGCAGCTTGACCAAGGGACTAGCGGAGATACTGAACACCGGGGAGCTGTTTTTT.

This clonotype has more than one count but fewer than ten. This chain links TRBV20-1 with TRBJ2-1; the match to TRBD2 covers 9 bases. The CDR3 spans 15 residues. Germline lookup yields CDR1 DFQATT and CDR2 SNEGSKA (reference sequence). The CDR3 protein is CTPGEPRGGYNEQFF. CDR3 DNA: TGCACCCCCGGGGAGCCGCGGGGGGGCTACAATGAGCAGTTCTTC.

This clonotype was found many times. The chain recombines TRBV29-1 with TRBJ2-5, with D possibly matching TRBD1 (5 bases). Trimming removed 1 base at V and 1 base at J, with 7 bases between. This CDR3 spans 13 amino acids. Germline loops: CDR1 SQVTM, CDR2 ANQGSEA. In DNA, the CDR3 is TGCAGCGTTGAAGGGACAATCCAAGAGACCCAGTACTTC. This codes for CSVEGTIQETQYF.

This clonotype was counted a few times. The rearrangement joins TRBV20-1 to TRBJ1-1; D is perhaps TRBD1 (6 bases). The CDR3 spans 13 residues. The ends were cut back, 1 base at V and 5 bases at J, with 11 bases in the middle. Per germline, CDR1 DFQATT and CDR2 SNEGSKA (reference sequence). As DNA, the CDR3 is TGCAGTGCTAGAGGCAGGCAGGGGACTGAAGCTTTCTTT. Translated: CSARGRQGTEAFF.

This clonotype was counted many times. J is TRBJ1-5 and V is TRBV19; no clear D. The CDR3 loop spans 14 amino acids. The germline V gene encodes CDR1 LNHDA and CDR2 SQIVND (reference sequence). Trimming left V 5 bases short and J 2 bases short, with 10 bases between. Written as DNA, the CDR3 is TGTGCCAGTAGTGATGGTACCGGCAATCAGCCCCAGCATTTT. Its translation is CASSDGTGNQPQHF.

The rearrangement uses TRBV2 and TRBJ1-2; D is ambiguous. The V gene's germline CDR1 is SNHLY and CDR2 FYNNEI. The CDR3 has 13 residues. V was cut by 5 bases and J by 8 bases, with 15 bases left in between. Here the CDR3 DNA reads TGTGCCAGCAGTCAGGACGAGGCTCGAGGCTACACCTTC. Translated: CASSQDEARGYTF.

This clonotype was seen many times. The V and J genes are TRBV12-3 or TRBV12-4 and TRBJ2-7, with 9 bases that match TRBD1. The CDR3 is 14 residues long. V gave up 5 bases and J gave up 6 bases; unmatched junction bases: 8. The CDR3 loop is CASSGGQGFGEQYF. The CDR3 DNA reads TGTGCCAGCAGTGGGGGACAGGGTTTCGGCGAGCAGTACTTC.

This clonotype was observed many times. The rearrangement joins TRBV7-6 to TRBJ1-1; D not resolved. The CDR3 sequence is 14 residues long. CDR1 and CDR2 from the germline V gene are SGHVS and FNYEAQ. Trimming took off 5 bases at V and 0 bases at J, with 10 bases between the two ends. This chain's CDR3 is CASSLLAMNTEAFF. The CDR3 DNA is TGTGCCAGCAGCCTACTGGCCATGAACACTGAAGCTTTCTTT.

This clonotype was observed at least ten times. For the CDR3, the DNA is TGTGCCAGCAGTTTAGGTCCGGGGATGGGATCTGGAAACACCATATATTTT. This codes for CASSLGPGMGSGNTIYF. This chain joins TRBV28 and TRBJ1-3; no reliable D call. The CDR3 runs to 17 residues. Germline CDR1 is MDHEN and CDR2 is SYDVKM. The ends were cut back, 2 bases at V and 1 base at J, with 15 bases in the middle.

This clonotype has at least ten counts. The junction shows a germline mismatch at one end, possibly a read error. The CDR3 sequence: CASSALAGGLCDF. In DNA form, the CDR3 reads TGTGCCAGCAGCGCGCTAGCGGGGGGATTGTGTGACTTC. The rearrangement links TRBV7-2 to TRBJ2-7; TRBD2 aligns across 11 bases. Germline-derived CDR1 and CDR2 are SGHTA and FQGNSA. There are 13 residues in the CDR3.

This clonotype came up a few times. J is TRBJ2-4 and V is TRBV20-1, with 10 nucleotides matching TRBD2. The CDR3 has 16 residues. Germline CDR1 reads DFQATT; CDR2 reads SNEGSKA (reference sequence). J was trimmed by 7 bases and V by 0 bases; bases with no gene match: 9. The DNA of the CDR3 is TGCAGTGCTAGAGACAGCGGGGGGGCCGGTCCCAACATTCAGTACTTC. This translates into CSARDSGGAGPNIQYF.

This clonotype has ten or more counts. V is TRBV19 and J is TRBJ2-4; 9 bases fit TRBD1. V gave up 9 bases and J gave up 5 bases; unmatched junction bases: 5. The CDR3 has 13 amino acids. Per germline, CDR1 LNHDA and CDR2 SQIVND (reference sequence). The CDR3 reads CASTGQGQNIQYF. CDR3 nucleotides: TGTGCCAGCACGGGACAGGGCCAAAACATTCAGTACTTC.

This clonotype appeared a few times. This chain links TRBV29-1 with TRBJ2-3; 7 bases map to TRBD1. The V and J ends lost 4 bases and 3 bases, in that order; junction bases with no gene match: 4. The germline gives CDR1 SQVTM, CDR2 ANQGSEA. The CDR3 is 13 amino acids. The CDR3 is CSVAGRGTDTQYF. In nucleotides, the CDR3 is TGCAGCGTTGCTGGCAGGGGGACAGATACGCAGTATTTT.

This clonotype was seen many times. The chain links TRBV28 to TRBJ2-3, with a tentative D call TRBD1 (5 bases). The V end was cut by 6 bases, the J end by 0 bases, with 10 bases between. Germline V lookup: CDR1 MDHEN, CDR2 SYDVKM. CDR3 length equals 14 residues. The CDR3 here is CASSPQGSTDTQYF. In nucleotides, the CDR3 is TGTGCCAGCAGCCCTCAGGGCAGCACAGATACGCAGTATTTT.

This clonotype has a handful of counts. The J gene is TRBJ1-6, the V gene TRBV2; 7 bases are a match to TRBD1. Losses at the gene ends were 8 bases for V and 7 bases for J; bases not matched to a gene: 5. The CDR3 sequence is 13 residues long. Germline loops: CDR1 SNHLY, CDR2 FYNNEI. The CDR3 here is CASGETGNSPLHF. The CDR3 DNA is TGTGCCAGCGGGGAGACAGGGAATTCACCCCTCCACTTT.

This chain uses TRBV19 with TRBJ2-2; no definite D call. The V end lost 10 bases, the J end lost 1 base, and 13 bases lay between the germline ends. Germline values: CDR1 LNHDA, CDR2 SQIVND (reference sequence). This CDR3 has 14 residues. CDR3 in amino acids: CATTVSGNTGELFF. The DNA of the CDR3 is TGTGCCACCACCGTAAGTGGGAACACCGGGGAGCTGTTTTTT.

This clonotype was detected many times. This chain joins TRBV6-4 and TRBJ2-3, with 10 nucleotides matching TRBD1. CDR1 and CDR2 (germline): MRHNA, SNTAGT. The CDR3 length is 15 residues. The J segment lost 4 bases and the V segment lost 3 bases, leaving 4 bases of the junction unmatched. The CDR3 loop reads CASSDSGTGADTQYF. The DNA of the CDR3 is TGTGCCAGCAGTGATTCCGGGACAGGGGCAGATACGCAGTATTTT.

This clonotype was counted at least ten times. CDR3 bases: TGCGCCAGCAGCAAAACAGGGGGCTATGGCTACACCTTC. Its protein product is CASSKTGGYGYTF. The gene calls are TRBV5-1 and TRBJ1-2, with TRBD1 identical over 8 bases. V trimming: 4 bases; J trimming: 4 bases; junction bases outside the gene matches: 3. The CDR3 sequence is 13 residues long. Germline CDR1 SGHRS, CDR2 YFSETQ. The complete variable domain, with remaining parts taken from reference TRBV5-1 and TRBJ1-2, reads KAGVTQTPRYLIKTRGQQVTLSCSPISGHRSVSWYQQTPGQGLQFLFEYFSETQRNKGNFPGRFSGRQFSNSRSEMNVSTLELGDSALYLCASSKTGGYGYTFGSGTRLTVV.

This clonotype was found many times. The rearrangement links TRBV11-1 to TRBJ2-1; weak D call: TRBD2 (6 bases). The CDR3 length is 15 residues. The ends were cut back, 3 bases at V and 5 bases at J, with 14 bases in the middle. Germline CDR1 and CDR2: SGHAT and FQDESV (reference sequence). CDR3 DNA: TGTGCCAGCAGCTTCTTCGGAGGGGCTAACAATGAGCAGTTCTTC. As protein: CASSFFGGANNEQFF.